A selection of T cell receptor beta chains follows, all from one sample in a study of tumor-infiltrating lymphocytes in primary liver carcinoma. From the multiplex PCR reads, TCRdb called clonotypes with MiXCR, one entry per CDR3 protein. The table shows roughly 180,000 distinct CDR3 sequences, with roughly three fifths occurring only once. The sample comprised peripheral blood. These receptors were obtained from a man aged 35-49 years with primary liver carcinoma and hepatitis B virus infection. The CDR3 runs from the conserved cysteine through the conserved F or W. D genes are given only for firm matches. Expanded clones are given a class, and other clones once, few, many or no size at all.

D gene | J gene | V gene | clone size | CDR3 protein | CDR3 DNA
TRBD1 | TRBJ2-3 | TRBV12-3/TRBV12-4 | once | CASSRQGAGADTQYF | TGTGCCAGCAGCCGACAGGGGGCCGGTGCAGATACGCAGTATTTT
NA | TRBJ2-3 | TRBV29-1 | NA | CSVDGSIPDAQYF | TGCAGCGTTGACGGTAGCATCCCAGATGCGCAGTATTTT
NA | TRBJ1-2 | TRBV11-2 | NA | CPSSLKSGQGHGYTF | TGTCCCAGCAGCCTTAAGTCTGGGCAGGGACATGGATACACCTTC
NA | TRBJ2-2 | TRBV12-3/TRBV12-4 | few | CASSQGEGQNTGELFF | TGTGCCAGCAGTCAGGGCGAGGGGCAGAACACCGGGGAGCTGTTTTTT
TRBD2 | TRBJ2-7 | TRBV11-1 | many | CASSGGLGSYEQYF | TGTGCCAGCAGCGGGGGACTAGGGTCCTACGAGCAGTACTTC
NA | TRBJ2-7 | TRBV6-6 | NA | CASSYLKDGAYEQYF | TGTGCCAGCAGTTACCTCAAGGACGGTGCCTACGAGCAGTACTTC
TRBD2 | TRBJ2-3 | TRBV11-2 | NA | CASSQGLAGSLSAQYF | TGTGCCAGCAGCCAGGGACTAGCGGGCTCATTGAGCGCGCAGTATTTT
NA | TRBJ2-7 | TRBV6-1 | NA | CATTPGPFTYEQYF | TGTGCCACCACTCCTGGGCCCTTCACCTACGAGCAGTACTTC
NA | TRBJ2-3 | TRBV5-4 | NA | CASSHLGPAWEGTDTQYF | TGTGCCAGCAGCCATCTCGGCCCAGCGTGGGAGGGCACAGATACGCAGTATTTT
NA | TRBJ2-2 | TRBV11-1 | few | CVSSPTNRVGELFF | TGTGTCAGCAGTCCTACGAACAGGGTCGGGGAGCTGTTTTTT
TRBD2 | TRBJ2-7 | TRBV7-8 | NA | CASSSSTSGAYDQYF | TGTGCCAGCAGCTCTTCGACTAGCGGAGCCTACGATCAGTACTTC
NA | TRBJ1-6 | TRBV7-8 | NA | CVSSSLSSYNPPLHF | TGTGTCAGCAGCTCCTTGAGCTCCTATAATCCACCCCTCCACTTT
TRBD1 | TRBJ1-4 | TRBV29-1 | NA | CSVGQGGTGVEKLLF | TGCAGCGTGGGACAGGGCGGGACGGGAGTAGAAAAACTGCTTTTT
NA | TRBJ2-1 | TRBV4-2 | few | CASSQAAGMVNEQFF | TGTGCCAGCAGCCAAGCGGCGGGAATGGTGAATGAGCAGTTCTTC
NA | TRBJ2-1 | TRBV10-2 | NA | CASSEPAGRRDEQFF | TGCGCCAGCAGTGAGCCGGCGGGAAGAAGGGATGAGCAGTTCTTC
NA | TRBJ2-1 | TRBV29-1 | NA | CSVNSQGRPQFF | TGCAGCGTCAACAGTCAGGGTAGACCGCAGTTCTTC
NA | TRBJ2-6 | TRBV10-3 | NA | CAFSEGTFGANLLTF | TGTGCCTTCAGTGAAGGAACCTTTGGGGCCAACCTCCTGACTTTC
TRBD1 | TRBJ1-1 | TRBV12-3/TRBV12-4 | NA | CASNLGPGQGRPEAFF | TGTGCCAGCAATTTAGGTCCGGGACAGGGGAGGCCTGAAGCTTTCTTT
NA | TRBJ2-1 | TRBV12-3/TRBV12-4 | once | CASSLGQSREQFF | TGTGCCAGCAGTCTGGGCCAGTCTCGTGAGCAGTTCTTC
NA | TRBJ2-1 | TRBV6-7 | few | CASDLDYYEQFF | TGTGCCAGCGATCTGGACTACTATGAGCAGTTCTTC
TRBD2 | TRBJ2-7 | TRBV10-2 | NA | CASKKLAGGVYKQYF | TGCGCCAGCAAGAAACTAGCGGGGGGGGTCTACAAGCAGTACTTC
NA | TRBJ1-2 | TRBV12-3/TRBV12-4 | NA | CAISFFIGPEFYGYTF | TGTGCCATCAGTTTTTTCATTGGACCCGAATTCTATGGCTATACCTTC
NA | TRBJ2-1 | TRBV29-1 | NA | CSVAIGGSYNEQFF | TGCAGCGTTGCCATCGGGGGTTCCTACAATGAGCAGTTCTTC
NA | TRBJ2-5 | TRBV12-5 | few | CASGPGIGQETQYF | TGTGCTAGTGGCCCTGGTATTGGACAAGAGACCCAGTACTTC
TRBD2 | TRBJ2-7 | TRBV11-2 | NA | CASSLTEIAGGYEQHF | TGTGCCAGCAGCTTGACCGAGATAGCGGGAGGCTACGAGCAGCACTTC
NA | TRBJ1-1 | TRBV29-1 | NA | CSVQPEAFF | TGCAGCGTTCAGCCCGAAGCTTTCTTT
NA | TRBJ1-1 | TRBV5-1 | NA | CASSLAGGGGTESFF | TGCGCCAGCAGCTTGGCCGGGGGCGGCGGCACTGAATCTTTCTTT
NA | TRBJ2-3 | TRBV12-3/TRBV12-4 | NA | CASSIQPPDTQYF | TGTGCCAGCAGCATCCAACCCCCAGATACGCAGTATTTT
TRBD1 | TRBJ2-6 | TRBV6-1 | NA | CASTLGQDRTGANVLTF | TGTGCCAGCACCCTGGGACAGGACCGCACGGGGGCCAACGTCCTGACTTTC
TRBD1 | TRBJ1-6 | TRBV12-3/TRBV12-4 | NA | CASNKGTGFSSPLHF | TGTGCCAGCAACAAAGGGACAGGCTTCTCTTCACCCCTCCACTTT
NA | TRBJ2-7 | TRBV29-1 | NA | CSVVGGPYGQYF | TGCAGCGTTGTTGGGGGTCCCTACGGGCAGTACTTC
TRBD2 | TRBJ2-3 | TRBV29-1 | many | CSTRLSGYVTDTQYF | TGCAGCACCCGTCTTAGCGGGTACGTCACAGATACGCAGTATTTT
NA | TRBJ2-2 | TRBV29-1 | many | CSVVGRPNTGELFF | TGCAGCGTTGTCGGCAGACCGAACACCGGGGAGCTGTTTTTT
NA | TRBJ1-5 | TRBV29-1 | NA | CSLEGSGLTTDTQHF | TGCAGCCTTGAAGGTAGCGGGTTGACGACAGATACGCAGCATTTT
TRBD1 | TRBJ1-1 | TRBV6-5 | NA | CASSYGIAKQGRKGTEAFF | TGTGCCAGCAGTTACGGAATAGCCAAACAGGGGAGGAAGGGGACTGAAGCTTTCTTT
NA | TRBJ2-5 | TRBV29-1 | NA | CSVDGGRETQYF | TGCAGCGTTGACGGGGGCCGGGAGACCCAGTACTTC
TRBD1 | TRBJ2-5 | TRBV24-1 | NA | CATSDYGRQGVLETQYF | TGTGCCACCAGTGATTACGGTCGGCAGGGGGTCTTAGAGACCCAGTACTTC
NA | TRBJ1-2 | TRBV29-1 | many | CSAKGGDGYTF | TGCAGCGCTAAAGGGGGAGATGGCTACACCTTC
NA | TRBJ2-7 | TRBV5-5 | NA | CASSTGTHSYEQYF | TGTGCTAGCAGTACCGGGACGCACTCCTACGAGCAGTACTTC
NA | TRBJ2-1 | TRBV11-2 | NA | CASSLVTTPGVGEQSF | TGTGCTAGCAGCTTAGTTACGACTCCGGGGGTGGGTGAGCAGTCCTTC
NA | TRBJ2-1 | TRBV5-4 | few | CASSSRRGGSFYEQFF | TGTGCCAGCAGCTCGAGAAGGGGGGGTAGCTTCTATGAGCAGTTCTTC
NA | TRBJ1-5 | TRBV28 | NA | CASGGLNNQPQHF | TGTGCCAGCGGGGGCTTGAACAATCAGCCCCAGCATTTT
TRBD2 | TRBJ2-3 | TRBV5-4 | many | CASSTVTGTSGTDTQYF | TGTGCCAGCAGTACGGTAACTGGGACTAGCGGCACAGATACGCAGTATTTT
NA | TRBJ2-7 | TRBV21-1 | few | CASSKPPLYEQYF | TGTGCCAGCAGCAAACCGCCTCTCTACGAGCAGTACTTC
NA | TRBJ2-1 | TRBV10-3 | once | CAISETTRSSNEQFF | TGTGCCATCAGTGAGACTACTAGGTCGAGCAATGAGCAGTTCTTC
NA | TRBJ1-6 | TRBV11-1 | NA | CANSLIAGAGSPFHF | TGTGCCAACAGCTTAATCGCAGGGGCCGGATCACCCTTCCACTTT
NA | TRBJ2-3 | TRBV11-2 | NA | CVSSLTGGSTDTQCF | TGTGTCAGCAGCTTGACTGGCGGAAGCACAGATACGCAGTGTTTT
NA | TRBJ2-7 | TRBV6-1 | once | CASHLTGLSGYEQYF | TGTGCCAGCCATCTCACGGGGTTATCGGGCTACGAGCAGTACTTC
NA | TRBJ2-2 | TRBV24-1 | NA | CATSKEAPANTGELFF | TGTGCCACCAGTAAGGAAGCGCCAGCAAACACCGGGGAGCTGTTTTTT
NA | TRBJ1-1 | TRBV29-1 | few | CSVGQGTGEAFF | TGCAGCGTTGGGCAGGGAACCGGTGAAGCTTTCTTT
TRBD1 | TRBJ2-2 | TRBV29-1 | few | CSVETGQGANTGELFF | TGCAGCGTTGAAACGGGACAGGGGGCTAACACCGGGGAGCTGTTTTTT
NA | TRBJ1-1 | TRBV5-1 | NA | CASSIFPTAKHTETFF | TGCGCCAGCAGCATTTTTCCGACCGCTAAACACACTGAAACTTTCTTT
NA | TRBJ2-7 | TRBV4-1 | NA | CASSRTGVGEQYF | TGTGCCAGCAGCCGGACGGGCGTGGGGGAGCAGTACTTC
NA | TRBJ2-3 | TRBV14 | few | CASSQEPGRHDTQYF | TGTGCCAGCAGCCAAGAGCCGGGGCGACACGATACGCAGTATTTT